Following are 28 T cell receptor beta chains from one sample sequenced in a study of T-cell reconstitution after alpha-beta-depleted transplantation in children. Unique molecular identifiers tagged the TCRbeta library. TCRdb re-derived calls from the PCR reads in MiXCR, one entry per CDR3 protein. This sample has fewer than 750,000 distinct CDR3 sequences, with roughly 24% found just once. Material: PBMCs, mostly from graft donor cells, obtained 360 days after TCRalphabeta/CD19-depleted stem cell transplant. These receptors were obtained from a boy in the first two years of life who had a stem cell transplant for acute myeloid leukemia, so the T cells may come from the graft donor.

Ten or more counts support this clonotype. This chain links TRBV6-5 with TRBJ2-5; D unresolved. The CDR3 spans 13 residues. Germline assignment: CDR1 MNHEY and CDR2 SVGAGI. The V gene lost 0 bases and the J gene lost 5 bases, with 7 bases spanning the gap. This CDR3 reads CASSYSLRETQYF. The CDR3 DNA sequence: TGTGCCAGCAGTTACTCGTTACGGGAGACCCAGTACTTC.

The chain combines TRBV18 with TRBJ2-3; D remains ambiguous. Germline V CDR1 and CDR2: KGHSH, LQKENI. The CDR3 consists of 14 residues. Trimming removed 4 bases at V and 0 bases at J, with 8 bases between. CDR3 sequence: CASSRRASTDTQYF. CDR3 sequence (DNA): TGTGCCAGCTCACGCCGGGCTAGCACAGATACGCAGTATTTT.

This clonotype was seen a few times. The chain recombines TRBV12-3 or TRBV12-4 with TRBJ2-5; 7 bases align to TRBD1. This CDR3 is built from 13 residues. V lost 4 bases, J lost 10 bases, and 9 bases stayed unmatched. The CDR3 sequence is CASSYRTGLDQYF. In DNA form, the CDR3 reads TGTGCCAGCAGTTACAGGACAGGCCTAGACCAGTACTTC.

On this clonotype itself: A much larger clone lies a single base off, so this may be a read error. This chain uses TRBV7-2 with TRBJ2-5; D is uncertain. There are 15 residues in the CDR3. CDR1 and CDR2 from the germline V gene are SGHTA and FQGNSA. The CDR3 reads CASRARLGVVEAQYF. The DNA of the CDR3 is TGTGCCAGCAGAGCTAGACTTGGGGTGGTAGAGGCCCAGTACTTC.

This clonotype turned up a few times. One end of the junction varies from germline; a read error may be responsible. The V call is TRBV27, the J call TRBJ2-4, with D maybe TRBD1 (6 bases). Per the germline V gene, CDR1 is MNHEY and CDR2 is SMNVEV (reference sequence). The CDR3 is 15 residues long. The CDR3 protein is CASSLSTGTKNIQYF. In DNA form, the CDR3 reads TGTGCCAGCAGCTTATCAACAGGGACCAAAAACATTCAGTACTTC.

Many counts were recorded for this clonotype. The CDR3 region is CASSLTSTSRAEAFF. As DNA, the CDR3 is TGTGCCAGCAGCTTAACGTCCACCTCCCGGGCAGAAGCTTTCTTT. This chain connects TRBV7-3 to TRBJ1-1; D uncertain. Germline V lookup: CDR1 SGHTA, CDR2 FQGTGA. This CDR3 has 15 amino acids. The V and J ends lost 0 bases and 8 bases respectively, with 16 bases between them.

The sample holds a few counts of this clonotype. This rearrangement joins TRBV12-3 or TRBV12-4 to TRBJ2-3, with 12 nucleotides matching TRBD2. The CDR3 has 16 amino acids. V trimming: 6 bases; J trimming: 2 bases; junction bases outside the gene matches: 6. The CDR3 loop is CASSTLAGGTTDTQYF. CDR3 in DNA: TGTGCCAGCAGCACCCTAGCGGGGGGGACCACAGATACGCAGTATTTT.

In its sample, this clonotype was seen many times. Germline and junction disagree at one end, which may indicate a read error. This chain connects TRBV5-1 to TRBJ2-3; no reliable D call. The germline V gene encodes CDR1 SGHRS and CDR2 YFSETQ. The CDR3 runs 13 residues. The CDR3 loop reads CASSLQGTDTQYF. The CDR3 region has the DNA TGTGCCAGCAGTTTGCAAGGCACAGATACGCAGTATTTT.

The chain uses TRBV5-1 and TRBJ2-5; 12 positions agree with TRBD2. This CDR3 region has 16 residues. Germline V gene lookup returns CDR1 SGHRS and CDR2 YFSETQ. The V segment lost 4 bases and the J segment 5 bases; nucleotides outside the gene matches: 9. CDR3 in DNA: TGCGCCAGCAGCGCCTCACTAGCGGGGGGCGTCGAGACCCAGTACTTC. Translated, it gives CASSASLAGGVETQYF. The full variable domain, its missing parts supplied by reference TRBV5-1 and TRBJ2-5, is KAGVTQTPRYLIKTRGQQVTLSCSPISGHRSVSWYQQTPGQGLQFLFEYFSETQRNKGNFPGRFSGRQFSNSRSEMNVSTLELGDSALYLCASSASLAGGVETQYFGPGTRLLVL.

The CDR3 DNA reads TGTGCCAGCAGTTACAGCGGGGGCGCCGGGGAGCTGTTTTTT. Translation gives CASSYSGGAGELFF. This chain uses TRBV6-5 with TRBJ2-2; 8 positions agree with TRBD2. Per germline, CDR1 MNHEY and CDR2 SVGAGI. The CDR3 is 14 residues long. With V trimmed by 2 bases and J by 6 bases, 2 bases remained unmatched.

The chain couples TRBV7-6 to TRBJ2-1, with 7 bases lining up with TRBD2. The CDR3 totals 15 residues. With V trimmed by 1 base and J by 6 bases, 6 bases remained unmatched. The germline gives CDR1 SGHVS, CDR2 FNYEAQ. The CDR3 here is CASSLEGTISNEQFF. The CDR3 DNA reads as TGTGCCAGCAGCTTAGAGGGGACTATATCCAATGAGCAGTTCTTC.

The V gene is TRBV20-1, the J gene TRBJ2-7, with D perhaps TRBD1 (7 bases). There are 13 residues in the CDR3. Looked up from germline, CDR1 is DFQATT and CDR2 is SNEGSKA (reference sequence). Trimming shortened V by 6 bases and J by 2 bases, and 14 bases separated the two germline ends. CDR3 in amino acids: CSALEGQTYEQYV. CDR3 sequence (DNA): TGCAGTGCCCTGGAGGGACAGACCTACGAGCAGTACGTC.

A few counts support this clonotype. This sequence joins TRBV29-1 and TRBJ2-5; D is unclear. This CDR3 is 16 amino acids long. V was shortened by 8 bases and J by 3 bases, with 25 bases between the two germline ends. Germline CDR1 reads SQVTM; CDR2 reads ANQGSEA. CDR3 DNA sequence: TGCAGCCCCCAACGTTGGATACACAACGACAAAGAGACCCAGTACTTC. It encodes CSPQRWIHNDKETQYF. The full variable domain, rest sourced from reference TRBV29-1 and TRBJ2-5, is SAVISQKPSRDICQRGTSLTIQCQVDSQVTMMFWYRQQPGQSLTLIATANQGSEATYESGFVIDKFPISRPNLTFSTLTVSNMSPEDSSIYLCSPQRWIHNDKETQYFGPGTRLLVL.

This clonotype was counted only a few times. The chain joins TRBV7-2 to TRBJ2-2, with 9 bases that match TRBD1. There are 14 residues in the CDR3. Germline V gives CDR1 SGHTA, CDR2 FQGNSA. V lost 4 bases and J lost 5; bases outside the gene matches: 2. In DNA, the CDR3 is TGTGCCAGCAGCTGGGGACAGGGAACCGGGGAGCTGTTTTTT. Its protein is CASSWGQGTGELFF.

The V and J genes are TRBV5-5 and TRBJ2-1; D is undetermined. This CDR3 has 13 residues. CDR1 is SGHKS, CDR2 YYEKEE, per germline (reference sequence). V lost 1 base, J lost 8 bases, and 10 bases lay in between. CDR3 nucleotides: TGTGCCAGCAGCTTGCCAGCGACGGATGAGCAGTTCTTC. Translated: CASSLPATDEQFF.

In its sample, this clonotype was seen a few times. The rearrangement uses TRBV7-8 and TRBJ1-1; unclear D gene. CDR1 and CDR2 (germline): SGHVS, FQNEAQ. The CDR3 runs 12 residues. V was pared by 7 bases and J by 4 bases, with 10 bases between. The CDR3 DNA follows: TGTGCCAGCATGTTACGAAGCACTGAAGCTTTCTTT. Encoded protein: CASMLRSTEAFF.

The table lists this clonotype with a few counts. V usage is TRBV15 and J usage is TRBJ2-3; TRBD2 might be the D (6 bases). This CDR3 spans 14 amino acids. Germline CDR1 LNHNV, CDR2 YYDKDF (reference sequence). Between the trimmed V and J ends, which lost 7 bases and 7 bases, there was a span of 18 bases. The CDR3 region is CATTSGEHFNTQYF. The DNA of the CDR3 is TGTGCCACCACCTCGGGGGAACACTTCAATACGCAGTATTTT.

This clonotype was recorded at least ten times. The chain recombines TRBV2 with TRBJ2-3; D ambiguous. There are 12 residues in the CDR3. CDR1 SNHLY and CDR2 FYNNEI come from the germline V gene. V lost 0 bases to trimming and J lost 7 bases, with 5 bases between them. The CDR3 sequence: CASSEASYTQYF. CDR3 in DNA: TGTGCCAGCAGTGAAGCATCTTATACGCAGTATTTT.

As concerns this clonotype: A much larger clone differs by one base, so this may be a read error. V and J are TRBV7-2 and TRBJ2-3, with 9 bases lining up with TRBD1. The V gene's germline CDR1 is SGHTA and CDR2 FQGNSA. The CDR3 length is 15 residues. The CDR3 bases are TGTGCCGGCAGCTCCAGACAGGGGGTATTAGATACGCAGTATTTT. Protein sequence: CAGSSRQGVLDTQYF.

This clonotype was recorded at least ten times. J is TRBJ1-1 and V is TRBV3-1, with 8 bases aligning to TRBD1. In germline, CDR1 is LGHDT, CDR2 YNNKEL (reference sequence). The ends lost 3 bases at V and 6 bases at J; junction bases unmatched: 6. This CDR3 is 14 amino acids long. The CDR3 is CASSHQGAAPEAFF. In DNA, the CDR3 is TGTGCCAGCAGCCATCAGGGGGCGGCCCCTGAAGCTTTCTTT. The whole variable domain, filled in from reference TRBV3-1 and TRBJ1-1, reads DTAVSQTPKYLVTQMGNDKSIKCEQNLGHDTMYWYKQDSKKFLKIMFSYNNKELIINETVPNRFSPKSPDKAHLNLHINSLELGDSAVYFCASSHQGAAPEAFFGQGTRLTVV.

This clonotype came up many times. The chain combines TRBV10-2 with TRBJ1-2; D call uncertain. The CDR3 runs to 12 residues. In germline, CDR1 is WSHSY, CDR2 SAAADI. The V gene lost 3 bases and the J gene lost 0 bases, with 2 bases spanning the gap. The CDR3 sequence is CASSDTNYGYTF. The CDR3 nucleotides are TGCGCCAGCAGTGATACTAACTATGGCTACACCTTC.

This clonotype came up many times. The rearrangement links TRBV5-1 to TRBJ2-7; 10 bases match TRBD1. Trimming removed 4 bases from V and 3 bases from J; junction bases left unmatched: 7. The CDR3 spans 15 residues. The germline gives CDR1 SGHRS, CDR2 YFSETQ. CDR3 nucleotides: TGCGCCAGCAGCCTCAGCGGGACAGGGGTCTACGAGCAGTACTTC. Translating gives CASSLSGTGVYEQYF.

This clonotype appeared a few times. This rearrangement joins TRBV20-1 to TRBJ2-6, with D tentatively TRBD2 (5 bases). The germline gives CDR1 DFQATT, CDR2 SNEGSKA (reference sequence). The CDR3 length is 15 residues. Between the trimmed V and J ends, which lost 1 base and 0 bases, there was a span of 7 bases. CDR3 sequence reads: CSARVRGSGANVLTF. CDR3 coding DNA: TGCAGTGCTAGAGTCCGGGGCTCTGGGGCCAACGTCCTGACTTTC.

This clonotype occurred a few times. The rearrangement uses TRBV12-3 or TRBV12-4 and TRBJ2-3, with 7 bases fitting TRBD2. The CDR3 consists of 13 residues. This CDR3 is CPSQRELTDTQYF. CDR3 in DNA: TGTCCCTCGCAGCGGGAACTCACAGATACGCAGTATTTT.

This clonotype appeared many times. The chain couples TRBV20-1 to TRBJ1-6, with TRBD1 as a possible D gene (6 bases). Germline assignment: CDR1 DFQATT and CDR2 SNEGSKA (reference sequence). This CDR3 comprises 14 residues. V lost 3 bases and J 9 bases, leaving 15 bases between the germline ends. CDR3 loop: CSASERGVASPLHF. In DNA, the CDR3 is TGCAGTGCTAGTGAGAGGGGGGTGGCTTCACCCCTCCACTTT.

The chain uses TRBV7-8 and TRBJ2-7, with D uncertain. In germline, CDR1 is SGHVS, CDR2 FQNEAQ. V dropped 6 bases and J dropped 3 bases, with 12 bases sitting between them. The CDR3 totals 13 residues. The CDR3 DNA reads TGTGCCAGCAGTCTTGGTAACAACTACGAGCAGTACTTC. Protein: CASSLGNNYEQYF.

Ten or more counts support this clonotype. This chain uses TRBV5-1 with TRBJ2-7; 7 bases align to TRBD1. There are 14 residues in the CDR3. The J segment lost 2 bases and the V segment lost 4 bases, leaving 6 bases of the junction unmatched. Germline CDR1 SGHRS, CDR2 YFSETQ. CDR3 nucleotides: TGCGCCAGCAGCCCCGGGACAGTCCCCTACGAGCAGTACTTC. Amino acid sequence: CASSPGTVPYEQYF.

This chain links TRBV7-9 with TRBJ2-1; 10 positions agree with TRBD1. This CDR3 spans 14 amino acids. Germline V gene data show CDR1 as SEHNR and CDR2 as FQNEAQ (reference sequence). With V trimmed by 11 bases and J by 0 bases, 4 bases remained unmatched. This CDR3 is CAGGQGSSYNEQFF. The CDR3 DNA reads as TGTGCCGGGGGACAGGGGAGCTCCTACAATGAGCAGTTCTTC. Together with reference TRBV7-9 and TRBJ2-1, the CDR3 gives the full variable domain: DTGVSQNPRHKITKRGQNVTFRCDPISEHNRLYWYRQTLGQGPEFLTYFQNEAQLEKSRLLSDRFSAERPKGSFSTLEIQRTEQGDSAMYLCAGGQGSSYNEQFFGPGTRLTVL.